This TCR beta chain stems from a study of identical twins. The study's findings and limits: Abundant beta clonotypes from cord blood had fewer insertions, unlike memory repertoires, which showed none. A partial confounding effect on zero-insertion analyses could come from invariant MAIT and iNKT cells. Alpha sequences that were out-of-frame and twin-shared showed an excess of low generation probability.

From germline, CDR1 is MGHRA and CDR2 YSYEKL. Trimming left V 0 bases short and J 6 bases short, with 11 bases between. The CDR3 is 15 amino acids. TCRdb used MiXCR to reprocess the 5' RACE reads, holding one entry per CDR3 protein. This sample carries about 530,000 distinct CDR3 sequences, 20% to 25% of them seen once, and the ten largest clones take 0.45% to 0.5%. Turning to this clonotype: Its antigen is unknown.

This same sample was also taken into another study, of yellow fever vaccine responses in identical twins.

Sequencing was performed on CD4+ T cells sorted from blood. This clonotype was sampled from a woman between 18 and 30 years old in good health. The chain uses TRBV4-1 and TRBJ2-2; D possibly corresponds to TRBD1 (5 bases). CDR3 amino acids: CASSQEGRAPGELFF. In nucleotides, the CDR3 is TGCGCCAGCAGCCAAGAAGGCAGGGCTCCCGGGGAGCTGTTTTTT.